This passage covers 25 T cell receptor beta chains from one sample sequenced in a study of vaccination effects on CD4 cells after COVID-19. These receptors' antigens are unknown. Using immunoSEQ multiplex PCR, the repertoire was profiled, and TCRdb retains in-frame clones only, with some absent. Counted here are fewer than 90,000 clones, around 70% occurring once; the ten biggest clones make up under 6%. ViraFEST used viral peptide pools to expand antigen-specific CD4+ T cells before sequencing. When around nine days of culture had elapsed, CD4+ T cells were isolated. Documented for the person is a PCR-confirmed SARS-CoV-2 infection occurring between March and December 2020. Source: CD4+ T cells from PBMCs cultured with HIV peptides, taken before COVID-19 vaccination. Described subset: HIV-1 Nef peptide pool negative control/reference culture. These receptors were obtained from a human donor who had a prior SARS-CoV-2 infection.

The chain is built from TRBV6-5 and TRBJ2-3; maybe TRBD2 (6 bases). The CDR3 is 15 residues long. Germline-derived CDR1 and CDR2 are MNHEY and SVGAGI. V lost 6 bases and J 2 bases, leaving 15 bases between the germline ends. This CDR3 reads CASRRGGGVTDTQYF. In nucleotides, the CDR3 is TGTGCCAGCAGGAGAGGAGGCGGGGTCACAGATACGCAGTATTTT.

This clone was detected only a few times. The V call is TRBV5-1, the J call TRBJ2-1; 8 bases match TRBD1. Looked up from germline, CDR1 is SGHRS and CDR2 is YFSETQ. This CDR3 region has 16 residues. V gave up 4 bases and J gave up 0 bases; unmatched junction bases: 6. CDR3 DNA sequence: TGCGCCAGCAGCACCGGGACAGGTCTCTCCTACAATGAGCAGTTCTTC. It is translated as CASSTGTGLSYNEQFF.

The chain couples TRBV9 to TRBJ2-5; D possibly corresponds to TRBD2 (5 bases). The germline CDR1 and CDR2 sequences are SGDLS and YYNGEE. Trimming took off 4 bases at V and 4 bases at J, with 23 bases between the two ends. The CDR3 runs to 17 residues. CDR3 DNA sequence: TGTGCCAGCAGCCCTAATCTATCGCCTAGGGAGTTAGAGACCCAGTACTTC. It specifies CASSPNLSPRELETQYF.

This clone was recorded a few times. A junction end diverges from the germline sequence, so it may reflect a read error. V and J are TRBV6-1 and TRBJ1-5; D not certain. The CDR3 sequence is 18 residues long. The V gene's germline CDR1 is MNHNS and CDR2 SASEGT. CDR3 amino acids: CASREDRGSKRSNQPQHF. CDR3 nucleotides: TGTGCCAGCAGAGAAGACCGGGGATCAAAGCGTAGCAATCAGCCCCAGCATTTT.

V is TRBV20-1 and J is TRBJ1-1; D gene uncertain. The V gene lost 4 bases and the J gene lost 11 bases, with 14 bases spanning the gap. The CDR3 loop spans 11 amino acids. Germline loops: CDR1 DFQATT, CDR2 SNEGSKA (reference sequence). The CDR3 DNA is TGCAGTGCTACCCAGTACTCGCGGGCTTTCTTT. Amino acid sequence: CSATQYSRAFF.

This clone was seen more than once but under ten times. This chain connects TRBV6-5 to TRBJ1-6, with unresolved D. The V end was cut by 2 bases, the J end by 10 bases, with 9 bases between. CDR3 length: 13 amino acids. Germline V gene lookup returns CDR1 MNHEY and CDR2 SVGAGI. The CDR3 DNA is TGTGCCAGCAGTTACGAGTCCCGGTCACCCCTCCACTTT. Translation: CASSYESRSPLHF.

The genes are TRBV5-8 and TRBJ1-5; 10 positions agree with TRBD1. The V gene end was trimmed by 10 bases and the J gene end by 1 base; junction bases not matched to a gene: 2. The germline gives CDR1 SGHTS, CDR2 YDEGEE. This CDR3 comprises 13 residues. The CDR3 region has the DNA TGTGCCGGGGACAGGGGAAGCAATCAGCCCCAGCATTTT. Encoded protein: CAGDRGSNQPQHF.

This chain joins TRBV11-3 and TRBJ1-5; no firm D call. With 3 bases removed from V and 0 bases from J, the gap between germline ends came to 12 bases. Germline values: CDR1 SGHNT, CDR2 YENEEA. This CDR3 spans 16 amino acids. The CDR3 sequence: CASSFPQLDSNQPQHF. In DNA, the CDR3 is TGTGCCAGCAGCTTTCCCCAGCTAGATAGCAATCAGCCCCAGCATTTT.

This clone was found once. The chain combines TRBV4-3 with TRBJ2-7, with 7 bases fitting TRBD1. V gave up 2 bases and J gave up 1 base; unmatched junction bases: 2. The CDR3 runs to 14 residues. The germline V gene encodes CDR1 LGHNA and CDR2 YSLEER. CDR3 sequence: CASSQRQGSYEQYF. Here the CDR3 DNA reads TGCGCCAGCAGCCAAAGACAGGGATCCTACGAGCAGTACTTC.

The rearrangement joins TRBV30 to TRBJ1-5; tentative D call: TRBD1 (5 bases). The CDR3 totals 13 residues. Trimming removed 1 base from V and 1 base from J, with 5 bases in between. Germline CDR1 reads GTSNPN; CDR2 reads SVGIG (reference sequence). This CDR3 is CAWSGQSNQPQHF. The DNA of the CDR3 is TGTGCCTGGAGTGGACAGAGCAATCAGCCCCAGCATTTT.

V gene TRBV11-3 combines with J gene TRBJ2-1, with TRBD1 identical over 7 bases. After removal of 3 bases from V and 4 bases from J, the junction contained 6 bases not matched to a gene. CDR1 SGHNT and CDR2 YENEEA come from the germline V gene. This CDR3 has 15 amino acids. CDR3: CASSFRDSRYNEQFF. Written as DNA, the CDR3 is TGTGCCAGCAGCTTCCGGGACAGTAGATACAATGAGCAGTTCTTC.

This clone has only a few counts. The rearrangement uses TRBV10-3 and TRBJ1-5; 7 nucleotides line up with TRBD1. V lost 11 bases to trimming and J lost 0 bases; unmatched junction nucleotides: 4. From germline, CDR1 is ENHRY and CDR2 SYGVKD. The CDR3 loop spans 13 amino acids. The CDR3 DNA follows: TGTGCCGTCGGGACAGATAGCAATCAGCCCCAGCATTTT. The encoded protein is CAVGTDSNQPQHF.

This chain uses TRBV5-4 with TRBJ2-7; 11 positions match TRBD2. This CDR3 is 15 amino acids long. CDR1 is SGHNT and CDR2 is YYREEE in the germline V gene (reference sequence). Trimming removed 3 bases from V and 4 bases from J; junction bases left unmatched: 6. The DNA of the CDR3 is TGTGCCAGCAGCTCCGGGACTAGCGGTTTTTACGAGCAGTACTTC. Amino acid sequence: CASSSGTSGFYEQYF. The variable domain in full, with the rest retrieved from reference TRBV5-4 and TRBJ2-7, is ETGVTQSPTHLIKTRGQQVTLRCSSQSGHNTVSWYQQALGQGPQFIFQYYREEENGRGNFPPRFSGLQFPNYSSELNVNALELDDSALYLCASSSGTSGFYEQYFGPGTRLTVT.

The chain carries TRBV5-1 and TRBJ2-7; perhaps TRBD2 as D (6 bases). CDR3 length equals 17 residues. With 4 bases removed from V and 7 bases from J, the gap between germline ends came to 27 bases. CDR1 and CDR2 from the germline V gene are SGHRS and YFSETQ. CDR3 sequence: CASSHGGIASGLGEQYF. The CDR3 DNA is TGCGCCAGCAGCCACGGGGGAATAGCCTCCGGACTCGGTGAGCAGTACTTC.

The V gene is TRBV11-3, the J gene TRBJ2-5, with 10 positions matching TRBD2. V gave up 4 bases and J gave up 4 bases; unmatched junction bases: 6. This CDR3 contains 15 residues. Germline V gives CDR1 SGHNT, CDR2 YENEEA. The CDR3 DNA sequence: TGTGCCAGCAGCTACGAATTAGCGGGAGGAGAGACCCAGTACTTC. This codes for CASSYELAGGETQYF.

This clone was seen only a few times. The CDR3: CASSITGSDEQFF. CDR3 bases: TGTGCCAGTAGTATTACGGGGAGCGATGAGCAGTTCTTC. This rearrangement joins TRBV19 to TRBJ2-1, with D possibly TRBD2 on 5 matching bases. This CDR3 has 13 amino acids. Germline loops: CDR1 LNHDA, CDR2 SQIVND (reference sequence). Trimming left V 3 bases short and J 8 bases short, with 11 bases between.

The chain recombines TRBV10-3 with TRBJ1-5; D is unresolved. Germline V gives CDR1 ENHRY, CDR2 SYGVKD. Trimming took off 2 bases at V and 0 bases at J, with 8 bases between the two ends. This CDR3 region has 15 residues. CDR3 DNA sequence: TGTGCCATCAGTGAGCAGCAAAATAGCAATCAGCCCCAGCATTTT. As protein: CAISEQQNSNQPQHF.

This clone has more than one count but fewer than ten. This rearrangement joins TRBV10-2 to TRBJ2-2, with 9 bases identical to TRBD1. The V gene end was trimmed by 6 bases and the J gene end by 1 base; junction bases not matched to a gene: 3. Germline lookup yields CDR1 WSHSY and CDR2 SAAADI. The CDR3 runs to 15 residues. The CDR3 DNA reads TGCGCCAGCAGGATGGGACAGGGGAACACCGGGGAGCTGTTTTTT. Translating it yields CASRMGQGNTGELFF.

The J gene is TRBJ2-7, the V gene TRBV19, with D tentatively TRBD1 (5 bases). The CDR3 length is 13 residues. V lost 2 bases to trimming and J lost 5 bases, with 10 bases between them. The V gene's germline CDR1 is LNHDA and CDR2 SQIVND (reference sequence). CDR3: CASSINWGDEQYF. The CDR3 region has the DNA TGTGCCAGTAGTATAAATTGGGGCGACGAGCAGTACTTC.

The CDR3 reads CASRDSTNTEAFF. Here the CDR3 DNA reads TGTGCCAGCAGGGACAGCACGAACACTGAAGCTTTCTTT. This rearrangement joins TRBV7-3 to TRBJ1-1; tentatively, D is TRBD1 (6 bases). CDR3 length: 13 amino acids. The germline V and J ends were trimmed by 6 bases and 1 base, with 9 bases remaining between them. Germline V gives CDR1 SGHTA, CDR2 FQGTGA.

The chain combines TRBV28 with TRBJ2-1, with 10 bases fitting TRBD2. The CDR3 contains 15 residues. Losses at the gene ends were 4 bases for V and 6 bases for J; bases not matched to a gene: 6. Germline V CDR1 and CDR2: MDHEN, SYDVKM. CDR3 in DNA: TGTGCCAGCAGTTCCTCTAGCGGGAGACCCAATGAGCAGTTCTTC. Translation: CASSSSSGRPNEQFF.

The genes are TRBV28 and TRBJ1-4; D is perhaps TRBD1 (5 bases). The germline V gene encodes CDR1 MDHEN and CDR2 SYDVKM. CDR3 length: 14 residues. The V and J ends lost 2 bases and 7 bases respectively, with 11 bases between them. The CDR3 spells CASSLAGSGEKLFF. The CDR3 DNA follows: TGTGCCAGCAGTTTAGCAGGGAGTGGTGAAAAACTGTTTTTT.

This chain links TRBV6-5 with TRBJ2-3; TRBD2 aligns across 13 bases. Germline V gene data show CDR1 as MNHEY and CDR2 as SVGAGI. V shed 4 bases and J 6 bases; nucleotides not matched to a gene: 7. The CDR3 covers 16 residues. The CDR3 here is CASSLSLAGGQDTQYF. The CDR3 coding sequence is TGTGCCAGCAGTTTATCACTAGCGGGGGGGCAGGATACGCAGTATTTT.

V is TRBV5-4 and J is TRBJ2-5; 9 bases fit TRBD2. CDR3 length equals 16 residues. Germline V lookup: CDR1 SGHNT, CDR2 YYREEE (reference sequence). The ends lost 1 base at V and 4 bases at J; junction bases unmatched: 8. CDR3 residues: CASSLSASGVGETQYF. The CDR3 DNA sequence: TGTGCCAGCAGCTTGTCGGCTAGCGGGGTAGGAGAGACCCAGTACTTC.

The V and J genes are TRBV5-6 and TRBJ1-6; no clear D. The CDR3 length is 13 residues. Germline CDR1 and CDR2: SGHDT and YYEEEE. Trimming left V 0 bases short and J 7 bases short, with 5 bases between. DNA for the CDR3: TGTGCCAGCAGCTTGGATAGGAATTCACCCCTCCACTTT. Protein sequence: CASSLDRNSPLHF. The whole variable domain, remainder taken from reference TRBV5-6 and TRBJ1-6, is DAGVTQSPTHLIKTRGQQVTLRCSPKSGHDTVSWYQQALGQGPQFIFQYYEEEERQRGNFPDRFSGHQFPNYSSELNVNALLLGDSALYLCASSLDRNSPLHFGNGTRLTVT.